The present TCR beta chain was sequenced within a study of blood T cell repertoires in COVID-19. Whole-study context: Collection of acute and convalescent COVID-19 samples took place in the United States, Italy and Spain.

Per the study methods: Quantification of nucleated cells was approximated via reference gene primer amplification. The data were produced by immunoSEQ multiplex PCR, yet TCRdb's version contains in-frame clones alone and is incomplete. That table supplies the V and J calls and clone size; D and trimming were determined from the DNA. This table has roughly 150,000 clones, 70% to 85% appearing once. The germline V gene encodes CDR1 MGHRA and CDR2 YSYEKL. V was trimmed by 0 bases and J by 6 bases, leaving 5 bases between them. This CDR3 spans 13 amino acids. This sequence was found in a woman aged 50 to 60 with acute or convalescent COVID-19. The J gene is TRBJ2-2, the V gene TRBV4-1, with D unclear. The source material was peripheral blood. The DNA of the CDR3 is TGCGCCAGCAGCCAAGATCCGGCCGGGGAGCTGTTTTTT. It encodes CASSQDPAGELFF.